The rows below give T cell receptor beta chains drawn from one sample of a study of shared T cell receptors in the human thymus. Sequenced by immunoSEQ multiplex PCR; TCRdb stores in-frame clones only, minus some. The sample has 450,000 to 650,000 clones; around 78% are singletons. The sample was also linked to a second study, of human thymus T cells.

Input material: thymocytes. These receptors were taken from a boy under two years old with a congenital heart defect. The CDR3 runs from the conserved cysteine through the conserved F or W. Fields, in order: D gene, J gene, clone size, V gene, CDR3 length, CDR3 protein, CDR3 DNA. The D gene is left open where the match is weak. The size entry is marked missing in some rows and otherwise reads once, few, many or a size class.

TRBD1 | TRBJ1-2 | once | TRBV28 | 16 | CASSLAGQGRLCGYTF | TGTGCCAGCAGCTTAGCTGGACAGGGTCGGCTCTGTGGCTACACCTTC
NA | TRBJ2-7 | NA | TRBV11-2 | 14 | CASSLDLRVDEQYF | TGTGCCAGCAGCTTAGATCTGAGAGTTGACGAGCAGTACTTC
TRBD2 | TRBJ2-7 | NA | TRBV18 | 16 | CASSPMGLAGPYEQYF | TGTGCCAGCTCACCGATGGGGCTAGCGGGCCCCTACGAGCAGTACTTC
TRBD2 | TRBJ2-3 | NA | TRBV6-1 | 16 | CASSEPLAGLTDTQYF | TGTGCCAGCAGTGAACCACTAGCGGGACTCACAGATACGCAGTATTTT
TRBD2 | TRBJ2-5 | NA | TRBV5-6 | 18 | CASSPGLAVLRHQETQYF | TGTGCCAGCAGCCCGGGACTAGCGGTACTAAGACACCAAGAGACCCAGTACTTC
TRBD1 | TRBJ2-4 | few | TRBV28 | 15 | CASSSQGAAKNIQYF | TGTGCCAGTAGTTCACAGGGGGCAGCCAAAAACATTCAGTACTTC
NA | TRBJ1-1 | NA | TRBV6-4 | 12 | CASSRNSTEAFF | TGTGCCAGCAGTAGGAACAGCACTGAAGCTTTCTTT
NA | TRBJ1-3 | NA | TRBV15 | 16 | CATSRGGISSGNTIYF | TGTGCCACCAGCAGGGGGGGGATATCCTCTGGAAACACCATATATTTT
TRBD1 | TRBJ2-2 | once | TRBV10-3 | 13 | CAIYRGNTGELFF | TGTGCCATCTACAGGGGGAACACCGGGGAGCTGTTTTTT
TRBD2 | TRBJ2-2 | NA | TRBV4-1 | 15 | CATLTSGGGTGELFF | TGCGCCACCCTTACTAGCGGAGGGGGCACCGGGGAGCTGTTTTTT
NA | TRBJ2-7 | NA | TRBV29-1 | 12 | CSVGANAYEQYF | TGCAGCGTTGGGGCAAATGCATACGAGCAGTACTTC
TRBD2 | TRBJ2-3 | few | TRBV6-1 | 17 | CASSEAVAGGPWDTQYF | TGTGCCAGCAGTGAAGCGGTAGCGGGAGGGCCGTGGGATACGCAGTATTTT
NA | TRBJ2-6 | few | TRBV14 | 15 | CASSHGSSGANVLTF | TGTGCCAGCAGCCACGGTAGCTCTGGGGCCAACGTCCTGACTTTC
NA | TRBJ1-2 | NA | TRBV30 | 14 | CAYKEERANYGYTF | TGTGCCTATAAAGAGGAACGAGCTAACTATGGCTACACCTTC
TRBD1 | TRBJ2-1 | once | TRBV12-5 | 16 | CASGLVHRGSTDEQFF | TGTGCTAGTGGTTTGGTACACAGGGGTAGTACGGATGAGCAGTTCTTC
TRBD2 | TRBJ2-2 | NA | TRBV4-2 | 17 | CASSHGTSGANTGELFF | TGTGCCAGCAGCCATGGGACTAGCGGAGCGAACACCGGGGAGCTGTTTTTT
TRBD1 | TRBJ1-1 | NA | TRBV14 | 16 | CASSQDRDRGYTEAFF | TGTGCCAGCAGCCAAGACCGGGACAGGGGATACACTGAAGCTTTCTTT
NA | TRBJ1-1 | NA | TRBV6-1 | 12 | CASTYRDTEAFF | TGTGCCAGCACCTACAGGGACACTGAAGCTTTCTTT
TRBD1 | TRBJ1-2 | NA | TRBV19 | 16 | CASSTGQGPSNYGYTF | TGTGCCAGTAGTACCGGACAGGGGCCTTCTAACTATGGCTACACCTTC
NA | TRBJ2-5 | NA | TRBV25-1 | 13 | CASSELSRETQYF | TGTGCCAGCAGTGAGTTGTCTCGAGAGACCCAGTACTTC
TRBD2 | TRBJ2-1 | NA | TRBV4-3 | 17 | CASSPGLAGAPYNEQFF | TGCGCCAGCAGCCCGGGACTAGCGGGAGCCCCCTACAATGAGCAGTTCTTC
TRBD1 | TRBJ1-1 | NA | TRBV4-2 | 15 | CASSHDRGVATEAFF | TGTGCCAGCAGCCACGACAGGGGAGTAGCCACTGAAGCTTTCTTT
TRBD2 | TRBJ2-7 | few | TRBV5-4 | 14 | CASSFGTSDHEQYF | TGTGCCAGCAGCTTCGGGACTAGCGACCACGAGCAGTACTTC
TRBD1 | TRBJ2-6 | NA | TRBV19 | 19 | CASSIQGTGGLAGANVLTF | TGTGCCAGTAGTATTCAAGGGACAGGGGGTTTAGCTGGGGCCAACGTCCTGACTTTC
NA | TRBJ1-2 | NA | TRBV7-9 | 16 | CASSLGVGRANYGYTF | TGTGCCAGCAGCTTAGGGGTTGGCAGGGCTAACTATGGCTACACCTTC
NA | TRBJ1-2 | NA | TRBV6-5 | 13 | CASSSGSLYGYTF | TGTGCCAGCAGTTCCGGTAGCCTCTATGGCTACACCTTC
NA | TRBJ1-5 | NA | TRBV15 | 15 | CATSRDLTRGQPQHF | TGTGCCACCAGCAGAGATCTGACCAGGGGTCAGCCCCAGCATTTT
NA | TRBJ2-7 | NA | TRBV30 | 13 | CAWSYRDTYEQYF | TGTGCCTGGAGTTACCGGGACACCTACGAGCAGTACTTC
TRBD1 | TRBJ2-7 | NA | TRBV4-3 | 16 | CASSQAWDRVWHEQYF | TGCGCCAGCAGCCAAGCCTGGGACAGGGTTTGGCACGAGCAGTACTTC
TRBD2 | TRBJ2-1 | NA | TRBV4-3 | 18 | CASSQLGLAGEAWNEQFF | TGCGCCAGCAGCCAATTGGGACTAGCGGGAGAGGCGTGGAATGAGCAGTTCTTC
TRBD1 | TRBJ1-2 | NA | TRBV2 | 12 | CASSGTGPGYTF | TGTGCCAGCAGTGGGACAGGGCCTGGCTACACCTTC
TRBD2 | TRBJ2-7 | NA | TRBV13 | 15 | CASSYSGWAPHEQYF | TGTGCCAGCAGCTATAGCGGGTGGGCCCCCCACGAGCAGTACTTC
NA | TRBJ2-6 | NA | TRBV7-9 | 15 | CASSFLPSGANVLTF | TGTGCCAGCAGCTTTCTACCCTCTGGGGCCAACGTCCTGACTTTC
TRBD2 | TRBJ2-1 | NA | TRBV25-1 | 18 | CASSEWYPLAGEYNEQFF | TGTGCCAGCAGTGAATGGTACCCTTTAGCGGGAGAGTACAATGAGCAGTTCTTC
NA | TRBJ2-7 | few | TRBV21-1 | 10 | CASSKLSPYF | TGTGCCAGCAGCAAACTTAGTCCGTACTTC
NA | TRBJ2-1 | NA | TRBV20-1 | 11 | CSAGGGHEQFF | TGCAGTGCAGGGGGGGGCCATGAGCAGTTCTTC
NA | TRBJ2-7 | NA | TRBV14 | 17 | CASSQIWGGRGHYEQYF | TGTGCCAGCAGCCAAATCTGGGGGGGCCGGGGACATTACGAGCAGTACTTC
TRBD1 | TRBJ1-1 | NA | TRBV28 | 14 | CASTLDRAGTEAFF | TGTGCCAGCACCCTCGACAGGGCGGGCACTGAAGCTTTCTTT
NA | TRBJ1-2 | once | TRBV5-6 | 14 | CASSLFRDYYGYTF | TGTGCCAGCAGCTTATTCAGGGACTACTATGGCTACACCTTC
NA | TRBJ2-3 | NA | TRBV4-3 | 12 | CASSPNTDTQYF | TGCGCCAGCAGCCCAAACACAGATACGCAGTATTTT
TRBD1 | TRBJ2-7 | NA | TRBV5-1 | 13 | CASSVGTGVEQYF | TGCGCCAGCAGCGTCGGGACAGGGGTCGAGCAGTACTTC
TRBD1 | TRBJ2-7 | NA | TRBV5-1 | 14 | CASSFGDRAYEQYF | TGCGCCAGCAGCTTCGGCGACAGGGCCTACGAGCAGTACTTC
NA | TRBJ2-7 | NA | TRBV28 | 15 | CASSLGGHSSYEQYF | TGTGCCAGCAGTTTAGGTGGCCACAGCTCCTACGAGCAGTACTTC
TRBD2 | TRBJ2-1 | NA | TRBV2 | 14 | CASPELAAHNEQFF | TGTGCCAGCCCGGAGCTAGCGGCCCACAATGAGCAGTTCTTC
TRBD2 | TRBJ2-7 | once | TRBV30 | 15 | CAWATSGVHLYEQYF | TGTGCCTGGGCGACTAGCGGGGTTCACCTCTACGAGCAGTACTTC
TRBD2 | TRBJ2-5 | NA | TRBV5-4 | 16 | CASSSPGSGRQETQYF | TGTGCCAGCAGCTCCCCGGGTAGCGGGAGGCAAGAGACCCAGTACTTC
TRBD1 | TRBJ2-3 | NA | TRBV11-1 | 15 | CASSLAGGCTDTQYF | TGTGCCAGCAGCTTAGCAGGGGGCTGCACAGATACGCAGTATTTT
NA | TRBJ1-4 | NA | TRBV6-5 | 13 | CASSSNFTRKLFF | TGTGCCAGCAGTTCGAACTTTACGAGGAAACTGTTTTTT
NA | TRBJ2-3 | NA | TRBV7-3 | 15 | CASSFYRELTDTQYF | TGTGCCAGCAGCTTTTACAGGGAACTAACAGATACGCAGTATTTT
TRBD2 | TRBJ2-3 | NA | TRBV28 | 16 | CASSPGLAGISDTQYF | TGTGCCAGCAGTCCCGGACTAGCGGGTATATCAGATACGCAGTATTTT
NA | TRBJ1-3 | few | TRBV4-1 | 17 | CASSQVERSGSGNTIYF | TGCGCCAGCAGCCAAGTGGAGAGGTCCGGCTCTGGAAACACCATATATTTT
NA | TRBJ2-1 | NA | TRBV2 | 17 | CASSAELLATGGHEQFF | TGTGCCAGCAGCGCCGAATTACTAGCTACGGGGGGCCATGAGCAGTTCTTC